The rows below give T cell receptor beta chains drawn from one sample of a study of vaccination effects on CD4 cells after COVID-19. Some clones are missing from TCRdb's copy, which holds only in-frame ones; the method was immunoSEQ multiplex PCR. The table has approximately 28,000 clones, over 65% seen once. Antigens of these TCRs are unknown. The source was CD4+ T cells from PBMCs cultured with HCoV-NL63 spike peptides, collected after COVID-19 vaccination. Receptors were obtained from a human donor who received a COVID-19 vaccine. The CDR3 runs from the conserved cysteine through the conserved F or W. A D gene is named only where the DNA matches it firmly. Clone size appears in some rows only: once, few, many, or a class for an expanded clone.

D gene	clone size	V gene	J gene	CDR3 length	CDR3 protein	CDR3 DNA
TRBD1	.	TRBV28	TRBJ1-1	15	CASSPGGQLNTEAFF	TGTGCCAGCAGTCCCGGGGGACAGTTGAACACTGAAGCTTTCTTT
.	few	TRBV11-2	TRBJ2-7	15	CASSPKTEHTYEQYF	TGTGCCAGCAGCCCGAAGACAGAGCATACCTACGAGCAGTACTTC
.	.	TRBV12-5	TRBJ2-1	17	CASGLVDGWGDNNEQFF	TGTGCTAGTGGTTTGGTAGACGGTTGGGGAGATAACAATGAGCAGTTCTTC
.	.	TRBV4-1	TRBJ1-2	15	CASSSLVLSSYGYTF	TGCGCCAGCAGTTCCCTGGTCCTTTCGTCCTATGGCTACACCTTC
.	.	TRBV19	TRBJ2-3	12	CASSSDTDTQYF	TGTGCCAGTAGTTCGGACACAGATACGCAGTATTTT
.	.	TRBV6-5	TRBJ2-7	15	CASRKGHLPSYEQYF	TGTGCCAGCAGAAAGGGACACCTTCCCTCCTACGAGCAGTACTTC
.	.	TRBV27	TRBJ1-2	13	CASSFAGEYGYTF	TGTGCCAGCAGTTTTGCAGGCGAGTATGGCTACACCTTC
.	.	TRBV12-3/TRBV12-4	TRBJ1-2	11	CASSLAQGYTF	TGTGCCAGCAGTTTAGCGCAGGGCTACACCTTC
.	.	TRBV12-3/TRBV12-4	TRBJ2-5	11	CASSAGGTQYF	TGTGCCAGCAGTGCCGGGGGGACCCAGTACTTC
TRBD1	few	TRBV24-1	TRBJ2-7	16	CATSDTGTGDSYEQYF	TGTGCCACCAGTGATACCGGGACAGGGGATTCCTACGAGCAGTACTTC
TRBD1	.	TRBV11-2	TRBJ1-5	18	CASTSPGQVPKSNQPQHF	TGTGCCAGCACATCCCCGGGACAGGTCCCCAAAAGCAATCAGCCCCAGCATTTT
TRBD1	.	TRBV5-1	TRBJ2-2	15	CASSFQGANTGELFF	TGCGCCAGCAGCTTTCAGGGGGCGAACACCGGGGAGCTGTTTTTT
.	.	TRBV5-1	TRBJ1-5	16	CASSLDVGGYNQPQHF	TGCGCCAGCAGCCTAGACGTTGGGGGGTACAATCAGCCCCAGCATTTT
.	.	TRBV6-5	TRBJ1-1	13	CASSKTALTEAFF	TGTGCCAGCAGTAAGACAGCCCTCACTGAAGCTTTCTTT
.	.	TRBV5-4	TRBJ1-1	14	CASSLQGRTTEAFF	TGTGCCAGCAGCTTACAGGGAAGGACGACTGAAGCTTTCTTT
.	.	TRBV3-1/TRBV3-2	TRBJ1-1	17	CASSHITVSRKNTEAFF	TGTGCCAGCAGCCATATCACGGTCAGCCGCAAGAACACTGAAGCTTTCTTT
.	.	TRBV19	TRBJ2-5	13	CASSIGRQETQYF	TGTGCCAGTAGTATTGGGCGGCAAGAGACCCAGTACTTC
.	.	TRBV4-2	TRBJ2-1	17	CASSQDLGSVQYSEQFF	TGTGCCAGCAGCCAAGATCTTGGTAGCGTCCAGTATAGTGAGCAGTTCTTC
TRBD2	.	TRBV6-6	TRBJ2-5	14	CASSGGTSGPRPYF	TGTGCCAGCAGCGGCGGGACTAGCGGCCCTCGACCGTACTTC
.	few	TRBV5-6	TRBJ1-5	14	CASSLAGGVQPQHF	TGTGCCAGCAGCTTGGCCGGAGGGGTTCAGCCCCAGCATTTT
.	.	TRBV9	TRBJ2-2	14	CASNQGGGTGELFF	TGTGCCAGCAACCAGGGCGGAGGCACCGGGGAGCTGTTTTTT
.	.	TRBV3-1/TRBV3-2	TRBJ2-7	13	CASSQADSYEQYF	TGTGCCAGCAGCCAAGCCGACTCCTACGAGCAGTACTTC
TRBD1	few	TRBV6-1	TRBJ2-6	20	CASSENRDRGHGGGANVLTF	TGTGCCAGCAGTGAAAACCGGGACAGGGGGCATGGAGGGGGGGCCAACGTCCTGACTTTC
.	.	TRBV9	TRBJ2-5	14	CASSVGQIQETQYF	TGTGCCAGCAGCGTAGGTCAGATCCAAGAGACCCAGTACTTC
TRBD2	once	TRBV5-1	TRBJ2-1	16	CASSPNSGSGLNEQFF	TGCGCCAGCAGCCCCAATAGCGGGAGTGGGTTGAATGAGCAGTTCTTC
.	.	TRBV27	TRBJ2-1	14	CASSFDSDYNEQFF	TGTGCCAGCAGTTTTGATTCAGATTACAATGAGCAGTTCTTC
.	.	TRBV4-1	TRBJ1-2	15	CASSQVPGSNYGYTF	TGCGCCAGCAGCCAAGTACCTGGGTCGAATTATGGCTACACCTTC
TRBD2	.	TRBV6-5	TRBJ2-7	15	CASSFSGDPTYEQYF	TGTGCCAGCAGTTTTAGCGGGGACCCCACCTACGAGCAGTACTTC